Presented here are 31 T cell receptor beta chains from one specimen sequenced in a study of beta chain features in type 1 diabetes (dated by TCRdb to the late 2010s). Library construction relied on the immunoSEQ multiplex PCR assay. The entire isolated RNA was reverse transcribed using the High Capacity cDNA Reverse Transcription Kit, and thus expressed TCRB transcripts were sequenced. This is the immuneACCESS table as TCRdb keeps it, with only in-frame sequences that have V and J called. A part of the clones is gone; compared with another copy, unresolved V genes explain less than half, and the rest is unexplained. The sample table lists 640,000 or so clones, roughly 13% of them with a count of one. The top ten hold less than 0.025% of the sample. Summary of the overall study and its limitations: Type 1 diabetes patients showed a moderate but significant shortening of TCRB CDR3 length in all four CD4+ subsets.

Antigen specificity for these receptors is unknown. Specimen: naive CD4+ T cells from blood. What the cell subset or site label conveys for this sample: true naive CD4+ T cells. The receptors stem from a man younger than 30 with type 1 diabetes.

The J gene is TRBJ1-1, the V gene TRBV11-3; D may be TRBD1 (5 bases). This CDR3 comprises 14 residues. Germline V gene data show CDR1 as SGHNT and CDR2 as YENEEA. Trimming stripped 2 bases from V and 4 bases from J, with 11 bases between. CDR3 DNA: TGTGCCAGCAGCTTACTCGGGGGAAGCACTGAAGCTTTCTTT. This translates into CASSLLGGSTEAFF.

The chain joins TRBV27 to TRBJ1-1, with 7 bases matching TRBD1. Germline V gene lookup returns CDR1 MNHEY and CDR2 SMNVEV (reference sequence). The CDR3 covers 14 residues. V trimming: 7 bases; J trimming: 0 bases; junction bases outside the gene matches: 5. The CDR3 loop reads CASTRDSMNTEAFF. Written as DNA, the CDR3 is TGTGCCAGCACCCGGGACAGCATGAACACTGAAGCTTTCTTT.

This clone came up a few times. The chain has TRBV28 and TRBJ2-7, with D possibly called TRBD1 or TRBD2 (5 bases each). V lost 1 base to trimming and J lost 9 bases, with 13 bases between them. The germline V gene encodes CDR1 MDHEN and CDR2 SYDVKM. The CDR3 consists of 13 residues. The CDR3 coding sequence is TGTGCCAGCAGTTTATTAGTAGGGACCGGGCAGTACTTC. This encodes CASSLLVGTGQYF.

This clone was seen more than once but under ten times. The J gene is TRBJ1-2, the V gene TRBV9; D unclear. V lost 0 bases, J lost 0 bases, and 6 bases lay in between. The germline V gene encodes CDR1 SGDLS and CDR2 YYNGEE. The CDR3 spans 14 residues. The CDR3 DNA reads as TGTGCCAGCAGCGTAGACCCTTCTAACTATGGCTACACCTTC. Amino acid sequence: CASSVDPSNYGYTF. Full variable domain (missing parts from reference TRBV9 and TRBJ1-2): DSGVTQTPKHLITATGQRVTLRCSPRSGDLSVYWYQQSLDQGLQFLIQYYNGEERAKGNILERFSAQQFPDLHSELNLSSLELGDSALYFCASSVDPSNYGYTFGSGTRLTVV.

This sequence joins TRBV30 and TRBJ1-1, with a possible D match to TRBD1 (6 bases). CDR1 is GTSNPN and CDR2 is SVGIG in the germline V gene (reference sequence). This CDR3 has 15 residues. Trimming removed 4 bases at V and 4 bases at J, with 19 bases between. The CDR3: CAWTSGQSWSTEAFF. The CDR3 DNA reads TGTGCCTGGACCTCAGGACAGAGTTGGAGCACTGAAGCTTTCTTT.

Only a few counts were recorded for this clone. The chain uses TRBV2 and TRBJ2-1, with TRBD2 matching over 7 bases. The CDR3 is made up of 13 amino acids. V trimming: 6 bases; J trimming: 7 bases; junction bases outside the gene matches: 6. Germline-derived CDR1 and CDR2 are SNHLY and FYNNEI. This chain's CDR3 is CASRAGLMNEQFF. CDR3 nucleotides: TGTGCCAGCAGAGCGGGACTAATGAATGAGCAGTTCTTC.

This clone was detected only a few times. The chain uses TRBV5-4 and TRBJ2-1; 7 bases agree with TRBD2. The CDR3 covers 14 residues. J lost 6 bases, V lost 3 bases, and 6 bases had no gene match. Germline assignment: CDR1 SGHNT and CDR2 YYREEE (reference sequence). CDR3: CASSSAGGSNEQFF. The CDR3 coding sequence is TGTGCCAGCAGCTCCGCCGGGGGGAGCAATGAGCAGTTCTTC.

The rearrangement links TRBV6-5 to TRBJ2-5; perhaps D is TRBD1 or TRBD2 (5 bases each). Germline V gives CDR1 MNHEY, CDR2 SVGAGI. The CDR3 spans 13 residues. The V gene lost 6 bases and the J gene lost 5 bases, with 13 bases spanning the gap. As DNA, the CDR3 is TGTGCCAGCAGCCACGCTGAGGGGGAGACCCAGTACTTC. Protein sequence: CASSHAEGETQYF.

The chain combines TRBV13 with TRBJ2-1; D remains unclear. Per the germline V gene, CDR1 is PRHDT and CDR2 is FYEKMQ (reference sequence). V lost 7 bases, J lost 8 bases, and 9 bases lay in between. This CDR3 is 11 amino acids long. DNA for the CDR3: TGTGCCAGCACGCTACGGGATGAGCAGTTCTTC. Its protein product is CASTLRDEQFF.

The CDR3 sequence is CASSLSPGFHEQYF. Written as DNA, the CDR3 is TGTGCCAGCAGTTTAAGCCCGGGGTTCCACGAGCAGTACTTC. The V and J genes are TRBV27 and TRBJ2-7; maybe TRBD2 (5 bases). V dropped 2 bases and J dropped 5 bases, with 13 bases sitting between them. Per the germline V gene, CDR1 is MNHEY and CDR2 is SMNVEV (reference sequence). This CDR3 is 14 amino acids long.

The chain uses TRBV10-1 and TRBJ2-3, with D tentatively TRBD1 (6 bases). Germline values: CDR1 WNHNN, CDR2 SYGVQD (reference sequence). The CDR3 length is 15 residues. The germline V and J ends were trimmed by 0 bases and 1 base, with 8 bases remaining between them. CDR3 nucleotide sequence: TGCGCCAGCAGTGAGTCGGGGGCCCGCACAGATACGCAGTATTTT. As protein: CASSESGARTDTQYF.

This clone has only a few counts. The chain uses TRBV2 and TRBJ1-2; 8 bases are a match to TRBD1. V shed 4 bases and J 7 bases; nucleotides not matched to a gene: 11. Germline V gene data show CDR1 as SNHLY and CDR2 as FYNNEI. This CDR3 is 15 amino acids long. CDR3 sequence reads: CASSARGQGEGGYTF. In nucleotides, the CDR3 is TGTGCCAGCAGTGCTCGAGGACAGGGTGAGGGTGGCTACACCTTC.

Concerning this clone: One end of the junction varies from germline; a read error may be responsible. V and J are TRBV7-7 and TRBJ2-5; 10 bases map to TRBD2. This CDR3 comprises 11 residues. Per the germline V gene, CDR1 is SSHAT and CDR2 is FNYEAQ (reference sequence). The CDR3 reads CASSGGGTQYF. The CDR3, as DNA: TGTGCTAGCAGCGGGGGGGGGACCCAGTACTTC. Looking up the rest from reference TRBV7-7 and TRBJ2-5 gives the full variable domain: GAGVSQSPRYKVTKRGQDVTLRCDPISSHATLYWYQQALGQGPEFLTYFNYEAQPDKSGLPSDRFSAERPEGSISTLTIQRTEQRDSAMYRCASSGGGTQYFGPGTRLLVL.

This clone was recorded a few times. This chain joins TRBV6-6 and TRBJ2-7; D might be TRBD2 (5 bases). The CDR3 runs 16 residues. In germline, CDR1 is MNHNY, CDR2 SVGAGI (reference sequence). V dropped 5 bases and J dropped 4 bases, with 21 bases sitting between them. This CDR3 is CASSPLPTPRLYEQYF. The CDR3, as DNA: TGTGCCAGCAGTCCGCTACCGACACCTAGACTATACGAGCAGTACTTC.

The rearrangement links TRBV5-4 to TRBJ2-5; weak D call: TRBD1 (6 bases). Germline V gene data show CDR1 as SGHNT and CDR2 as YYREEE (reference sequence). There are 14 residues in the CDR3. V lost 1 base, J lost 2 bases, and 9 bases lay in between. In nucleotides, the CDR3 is TGTGCCAGCAGCTTGTTGGACAGACAAGAGACCCAGTACTTC. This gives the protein CASSLLDRQETQYF.

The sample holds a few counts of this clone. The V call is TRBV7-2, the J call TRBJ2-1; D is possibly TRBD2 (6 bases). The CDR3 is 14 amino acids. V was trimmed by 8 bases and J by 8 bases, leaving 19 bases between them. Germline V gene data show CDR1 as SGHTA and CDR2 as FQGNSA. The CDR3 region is CASGPPGEGDEQFF. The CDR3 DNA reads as TGTGCCAGCGGTCCCCCGGGGGAAGGCGATGAGCAGTTCTTC.

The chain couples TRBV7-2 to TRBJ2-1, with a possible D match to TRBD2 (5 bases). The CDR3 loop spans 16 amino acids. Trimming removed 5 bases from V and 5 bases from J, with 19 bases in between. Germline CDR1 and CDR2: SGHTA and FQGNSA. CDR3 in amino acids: CASSPRGGGPHNEQFF. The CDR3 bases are TGTGCCAGCAGCCCCCGCGGAGGCGGTCCACACAATGAGCAGTTCTTC. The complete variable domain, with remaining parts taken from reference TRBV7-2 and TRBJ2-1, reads GAGVSQSPSNKVTEKGKDVELRCDPISGHTALYWYRQSLGQGLEFLIYFQGNSAPDKSGLPSDRFSAERTGGSVSTLTIQRTQQEDSAVYLCASSPRGGGPHNEQFFGPGTRLTVL.

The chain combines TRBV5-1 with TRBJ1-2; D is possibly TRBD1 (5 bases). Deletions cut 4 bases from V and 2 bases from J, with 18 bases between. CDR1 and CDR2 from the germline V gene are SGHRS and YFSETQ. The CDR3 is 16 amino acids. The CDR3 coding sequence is TGCGCCAGCAGCCTAGGGACGGCGGCCTTCAACTATGGCTACACCTTC. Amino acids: CASSLGTAAFNYGYTF.

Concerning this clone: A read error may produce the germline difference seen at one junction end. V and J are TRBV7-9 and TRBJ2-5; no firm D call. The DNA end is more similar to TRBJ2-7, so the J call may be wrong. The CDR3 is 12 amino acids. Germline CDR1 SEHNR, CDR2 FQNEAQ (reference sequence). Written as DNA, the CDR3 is TGTGCCAGCAGCTTAGTATCCTCCGAGCAGTACTTC. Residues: CASSLVSSEQYF.

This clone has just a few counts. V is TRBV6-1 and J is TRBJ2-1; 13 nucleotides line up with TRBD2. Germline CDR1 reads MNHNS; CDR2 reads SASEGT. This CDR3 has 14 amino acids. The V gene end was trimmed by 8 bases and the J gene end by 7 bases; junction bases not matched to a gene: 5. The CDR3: CASGGLAGTNEQFF. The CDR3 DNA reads TGTGCCAGCGGGGGACTAGCGGGAACGAATGAGCAGTTCTTC.

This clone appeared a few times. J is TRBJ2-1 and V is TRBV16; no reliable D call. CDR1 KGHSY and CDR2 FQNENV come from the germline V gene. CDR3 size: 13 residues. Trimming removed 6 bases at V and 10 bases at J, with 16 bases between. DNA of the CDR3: TGTGCCAGCAGACCCCCGGCCCTAAAGGAGCAGTTCTTC. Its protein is CASRPPALKEQFF.

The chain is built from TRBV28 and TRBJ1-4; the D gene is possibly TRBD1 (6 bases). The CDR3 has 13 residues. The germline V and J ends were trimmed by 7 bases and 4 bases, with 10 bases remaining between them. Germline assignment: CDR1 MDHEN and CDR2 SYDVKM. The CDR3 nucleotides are TGTGCCAGCAAGCGAGGGGGTAATGAAAAACTGTTTTTT. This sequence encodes CASKRGGNEKLFF.

Here the CDR3 DNA reads TGTGCCAGCAGCGCCGCGACAGGGCGTTCCTCTGGGGCCAACGTCCTGACTTTC. Protein product: CASSAATGRSSGANVLTF. The chain recombines TRBV7-9 with TRBJ2-6; 7 positions match TRBD1. V lost 5 bases and J lost 0; bases outside the gene matches: 10. The V gene's germline CDR1 is SEHNR and CDR2 FQNEAQ (reference sequence). This CDR3 contains 18 residues.

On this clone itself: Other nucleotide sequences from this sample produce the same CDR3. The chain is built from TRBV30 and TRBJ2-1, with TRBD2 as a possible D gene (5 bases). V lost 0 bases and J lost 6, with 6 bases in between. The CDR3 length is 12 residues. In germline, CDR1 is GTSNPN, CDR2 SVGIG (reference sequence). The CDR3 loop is CAWSVRGNEQFF. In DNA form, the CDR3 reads TGTGCCTGGAGTGTACGGGGCAATGAGCAGTTCTTC.

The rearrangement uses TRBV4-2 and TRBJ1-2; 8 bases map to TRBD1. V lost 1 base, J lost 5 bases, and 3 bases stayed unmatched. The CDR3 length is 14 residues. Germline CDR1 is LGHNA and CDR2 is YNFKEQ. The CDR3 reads CASSQGGQDYGYTF. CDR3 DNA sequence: TGTGCCAGCAGCCAAGGGGGACAGGATTATGGCTACACCTTC.

CDR3 DNA sequence: TGTGCCAGCAGCTCGCCGGACAGGGGGGATGGCTACACCTTC. It translates to CASSSPDRGDGYTF. This sequence joins TRBV9 and TRBJ1-2; 10 positions agree with TRBD1. CDR3 length: 14 residues. CDR1 and CDR2 from the germline V gene are SGDLS and YYNGEE. The ends lost 4 bases at V and 6 bases at J; junction bases unmatched: 6.

CDR3 loop: CATIPSGLSTDTQYF. The CDR3 bases are TGTGCCACAATCCCGTCGGGACTTAGCACAGATACGCAGTATTTT. The chain recombines TRBV10-3 with TRBJ2-3; possible D gene TRBD2, 6 bases. Germline lookup yields CDR1 ENHRY and CDR2 SYGVKD. This CDR3 has 15 residues. V shed 10 bases and J shed 0 bases, with 17 bases lying between them.

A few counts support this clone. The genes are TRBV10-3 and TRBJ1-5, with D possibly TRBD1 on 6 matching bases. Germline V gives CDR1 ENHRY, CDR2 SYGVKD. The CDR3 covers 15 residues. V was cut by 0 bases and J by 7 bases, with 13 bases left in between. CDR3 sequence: CAISESEGVGQPQHF. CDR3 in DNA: TGTGCCATCAGTGAGTCGGAGGGGGTAGGGCAGCCCCAGCATTTT.

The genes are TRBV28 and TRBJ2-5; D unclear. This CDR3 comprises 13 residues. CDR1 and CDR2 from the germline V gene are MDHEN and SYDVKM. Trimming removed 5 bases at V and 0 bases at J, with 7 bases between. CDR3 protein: CASSVFYQETQYF. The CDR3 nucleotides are TGTGCCAGCAGTGTGTTCTACCAAGAGACCCAGTACTTC.

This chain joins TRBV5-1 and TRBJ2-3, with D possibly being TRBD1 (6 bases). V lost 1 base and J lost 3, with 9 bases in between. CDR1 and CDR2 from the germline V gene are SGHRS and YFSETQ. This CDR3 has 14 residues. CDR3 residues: CASSLNTGTDTQYF. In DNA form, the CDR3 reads TGCGCCAGCAGCTTGAACACAGGGACAGATACGCAGTATTTT. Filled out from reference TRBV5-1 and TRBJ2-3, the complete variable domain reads KAGVTQTPRYLIKTRGQQVTLSCSPISGHRSVSWYQQTPGQGLQFLFEYFSETQRNKGNFPGRFSGRQFSNSRSEMNVSTLELGDSALYLCASSLNTGTDTQYFGPGTRLTVL.

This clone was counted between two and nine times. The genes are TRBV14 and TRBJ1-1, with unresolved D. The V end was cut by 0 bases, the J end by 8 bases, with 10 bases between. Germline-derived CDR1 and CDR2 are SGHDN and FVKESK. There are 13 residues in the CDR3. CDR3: CASSQDPRREAFF. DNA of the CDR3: TGTGCCAGCAGCCAAGATCCGCGCAGGGAAGCTTTCTTT.